This TCR beta chain originates from a study of cytomegalovirus exposure and HLA in healthy donors. Turning to the study itself: Membership in the Caucasian-associated ancestry cluster was found for 75% to 90% of fewer than 450 genotyped donors.

Turning to this clone: Its antigen is undetermined.

Regarding the study as a whole: In vitro checks showed that a few CMV-associated chains really do target CMV antigens. The authors later linked a missense DCLRE1C variant to TCR beta V- and J-gene trimming. Many donors shared some public TCRs, even though most TCR sequences were rare.

The PCR had 60 Vbeta and 13 Jbeta primers. TCRdb keeps only in-frame clones here, not all; method: immunoSEQ multiplex PCR. This sample's table has more than 95,000 clones. V trimming: 7 bases; J trimming: 8 bases; junction bases outside the gene matches: 13. Germline CDR1 reads ENHRY; CDR2 reads SYGVKD. The CDR3 has 15 residues. The chain links TRBV10-3 to TRBJ2-1; TRBD2 matches 8 bases. The TCR comes from a man aged 35 to 55 in good health and CMV-seronegative. The sequenced material came from PBMCs. DNA of the CDR3: TGTGCCATCAAAGGAGGGACTAGTGTGGTGGATGAGCAGTTCTTC. Its protein product is CAIKGGTSVVDEQFF.